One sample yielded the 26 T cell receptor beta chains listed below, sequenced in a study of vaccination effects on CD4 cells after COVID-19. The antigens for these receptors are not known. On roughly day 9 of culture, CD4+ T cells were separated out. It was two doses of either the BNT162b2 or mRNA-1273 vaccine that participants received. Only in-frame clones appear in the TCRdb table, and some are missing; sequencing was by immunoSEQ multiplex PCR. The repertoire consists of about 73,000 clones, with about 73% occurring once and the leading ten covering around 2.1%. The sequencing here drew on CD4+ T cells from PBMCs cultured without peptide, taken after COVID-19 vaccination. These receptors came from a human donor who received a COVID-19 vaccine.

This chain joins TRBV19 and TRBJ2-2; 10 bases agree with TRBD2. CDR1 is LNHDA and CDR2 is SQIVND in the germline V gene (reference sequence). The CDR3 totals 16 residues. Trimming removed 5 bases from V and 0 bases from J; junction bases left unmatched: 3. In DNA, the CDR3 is TGTGCCAGTAGTTTTACTAGCGGGGCGAACACCGGGGAGCTGTTTTTT. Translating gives CASSFTSGANTGELFF. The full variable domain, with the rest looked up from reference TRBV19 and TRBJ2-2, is DGGITQSPKYLFRKEGQNVTLSCEQNLNHDAMYWYRQDPGQGLRLIYYSQIVNDFQKGDIAEGYSVSREKKESFPLTVTSAQKNPTAFYLCASSFTSGANTGELFFGEGSRLTVL.

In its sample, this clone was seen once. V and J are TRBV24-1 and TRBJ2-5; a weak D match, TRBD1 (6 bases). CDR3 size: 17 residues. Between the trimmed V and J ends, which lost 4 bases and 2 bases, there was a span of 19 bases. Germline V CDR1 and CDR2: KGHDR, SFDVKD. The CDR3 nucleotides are TGTGCCACCAGTGAGGCTGGGGGCGTGAAATCGCAAGAGACCCAGTACTTC. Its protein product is CATSEAGGVKSQETQYF.

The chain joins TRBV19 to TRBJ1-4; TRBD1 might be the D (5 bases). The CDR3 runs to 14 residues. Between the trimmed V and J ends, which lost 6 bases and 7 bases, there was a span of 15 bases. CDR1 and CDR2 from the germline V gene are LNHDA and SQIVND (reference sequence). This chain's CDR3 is CASRGPALVEKLFF. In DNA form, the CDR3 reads TGTGCCAGTAGGGGACCGGCTCTAGTTGAAAAACTGTTTTTT.

CDR3 bases: TGTGCCAGCAGTCCCTCGACTAGCTTAACCGGGGAGCTGTTTTTT. Amino acid sequence: CASSPSTSLTGELFF. The chain joins TRBV27 to TRBJ2-2; 7 bases line up with TRBD2. Unmatched junction bases numbered 8, after V lost 5 bases and J lost 5 bases. CDR1 is MNHEY, CDR2 SMNVEV, per germline (reference sequence). The CDR3 is 15 amino acids.

CDR3 coding DNA: TGTGCCAGCAGCGGGGCTTATGGGACAGGGGGTGGGTATGGCTACACCTTC. The encoded protein is CASSGAYGTGGGYGYTF. The chain is built from TRBV9 and TRBJ1-2, with 11 bases lining up with TRBD1. Per the germline V gene, CDR1 is SGDLS and CDR2 is YYNGEE. This CDR3 is 17 amino acids long. The J segment lost 5 bases and the V segment lost 3 bases, leaving 12 bases of the junction unmatched.

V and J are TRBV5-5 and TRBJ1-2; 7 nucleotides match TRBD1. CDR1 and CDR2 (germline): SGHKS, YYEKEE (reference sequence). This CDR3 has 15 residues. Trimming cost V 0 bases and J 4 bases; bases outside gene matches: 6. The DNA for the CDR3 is TGTGCCAGCAGCTTGGCCTTGGGACAGATCTATGGCTACACCTTC. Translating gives CASSLALGQIYGYTF.

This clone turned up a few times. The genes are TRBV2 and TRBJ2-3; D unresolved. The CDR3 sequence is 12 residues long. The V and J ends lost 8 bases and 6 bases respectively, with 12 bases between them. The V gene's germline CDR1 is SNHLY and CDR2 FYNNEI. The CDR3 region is CASSRPRDTQYF. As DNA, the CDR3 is TGTGCCAGCTCGCGACCAAGGGATACGCAGTATTTT.

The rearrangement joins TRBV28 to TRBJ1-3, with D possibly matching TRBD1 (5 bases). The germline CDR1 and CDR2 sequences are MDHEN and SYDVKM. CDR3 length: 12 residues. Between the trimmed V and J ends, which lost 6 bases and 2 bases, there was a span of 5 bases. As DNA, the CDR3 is TGTGCCAGCAGGGGGCCTGGAAACACCATATATTTT. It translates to CASRGPGNTIYF.

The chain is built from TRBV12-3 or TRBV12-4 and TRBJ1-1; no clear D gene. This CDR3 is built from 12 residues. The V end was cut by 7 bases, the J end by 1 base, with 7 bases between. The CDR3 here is CASNTRNTEAFF. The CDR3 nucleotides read TGTGCCAGCAACACAAGGAACACTGAAGCTTTCTTT.

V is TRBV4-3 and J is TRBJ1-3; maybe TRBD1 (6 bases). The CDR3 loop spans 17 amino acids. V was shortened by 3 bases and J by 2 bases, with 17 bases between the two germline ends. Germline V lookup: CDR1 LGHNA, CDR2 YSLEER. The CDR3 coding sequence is TGCGCCAGCAGCCATCAAGATACAGGGAGAGCTGGAAACACCATATATTTT. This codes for CASSHQDTGRAGNTIYF.

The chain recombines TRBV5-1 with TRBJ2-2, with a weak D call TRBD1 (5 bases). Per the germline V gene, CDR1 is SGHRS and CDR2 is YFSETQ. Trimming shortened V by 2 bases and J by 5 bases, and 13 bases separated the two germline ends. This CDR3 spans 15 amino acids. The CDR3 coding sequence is TGCGCCAGCAGCTTCGGGCAGGGTAGTACCGGGGAGCTGTTTTTT. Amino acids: CASSFGQGSTGELFF.

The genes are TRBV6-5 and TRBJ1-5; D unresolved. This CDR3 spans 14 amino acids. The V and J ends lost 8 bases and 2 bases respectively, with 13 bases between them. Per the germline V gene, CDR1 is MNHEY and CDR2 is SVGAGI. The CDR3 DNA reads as TGTGCCAGCTCGGGGTCAATAGGCAATCAGCCCCAGCATTTT. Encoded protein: CASSGSIGNQPQHF.

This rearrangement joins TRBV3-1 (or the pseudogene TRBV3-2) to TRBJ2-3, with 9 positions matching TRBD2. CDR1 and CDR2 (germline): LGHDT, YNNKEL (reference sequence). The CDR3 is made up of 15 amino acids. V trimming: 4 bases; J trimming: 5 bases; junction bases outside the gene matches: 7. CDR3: CASSRAGGPGDTQYF. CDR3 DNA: TGTGCCAGCAGCCGGGCGGGGGGGCCTGGAGATACGCAGTATTTT.

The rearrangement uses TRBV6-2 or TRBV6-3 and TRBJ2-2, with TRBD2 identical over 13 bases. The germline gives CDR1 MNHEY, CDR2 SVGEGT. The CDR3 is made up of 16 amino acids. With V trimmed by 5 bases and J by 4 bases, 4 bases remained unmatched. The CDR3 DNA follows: TGTGCCAGCAGTCGCCGGACTAGCGGGGGCACCGGGGAGCTGTTTTTT. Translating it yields CASSRRTSGGTGELFF.

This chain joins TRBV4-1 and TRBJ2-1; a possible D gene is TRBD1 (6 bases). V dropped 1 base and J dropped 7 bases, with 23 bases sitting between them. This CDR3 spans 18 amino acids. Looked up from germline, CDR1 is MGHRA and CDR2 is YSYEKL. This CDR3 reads CASSQVDVRRWGRNEQFF. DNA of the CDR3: TGCGCCAGCAGCCAAGTCGACGTTAGACGTTGGGGGCGGAATGAGCAGTTCTTC.

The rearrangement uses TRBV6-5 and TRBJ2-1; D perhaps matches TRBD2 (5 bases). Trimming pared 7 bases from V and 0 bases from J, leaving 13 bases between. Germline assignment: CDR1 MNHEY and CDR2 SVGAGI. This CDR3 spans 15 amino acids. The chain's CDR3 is CASKSDSFSYNEQFF. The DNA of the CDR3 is TGTGCCAGCAAGTCGGACTCTTTCTCCTACAATGAGCAGTTCTTC.

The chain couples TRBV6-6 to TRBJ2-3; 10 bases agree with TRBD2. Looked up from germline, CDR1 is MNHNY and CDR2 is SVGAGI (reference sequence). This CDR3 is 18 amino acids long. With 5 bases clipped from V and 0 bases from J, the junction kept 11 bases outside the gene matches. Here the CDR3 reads CASSRELAGILSTDTQYF. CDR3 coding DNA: TGTGCCAGCAGTCGCGAACTAGCGGGGATACTTAGCACAGATACGCAGTATTTT.

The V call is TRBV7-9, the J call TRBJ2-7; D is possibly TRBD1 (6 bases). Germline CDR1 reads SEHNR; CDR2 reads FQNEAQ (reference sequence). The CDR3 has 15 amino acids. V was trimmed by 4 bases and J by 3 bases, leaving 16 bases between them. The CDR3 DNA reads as TGTGCCAGCAGCTCAGCAAGGACAGTAGACTACGAGCAGTACGTC. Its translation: CASSSARTVDYEQYV.

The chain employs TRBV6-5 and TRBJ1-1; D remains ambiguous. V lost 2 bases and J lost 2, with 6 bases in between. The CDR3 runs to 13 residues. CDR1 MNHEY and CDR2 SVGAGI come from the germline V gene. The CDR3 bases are TGTGCCAGCAGTTACGGCGATAACACTGAAGCTTTCTTT. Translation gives CASSYGDNTEAFF.

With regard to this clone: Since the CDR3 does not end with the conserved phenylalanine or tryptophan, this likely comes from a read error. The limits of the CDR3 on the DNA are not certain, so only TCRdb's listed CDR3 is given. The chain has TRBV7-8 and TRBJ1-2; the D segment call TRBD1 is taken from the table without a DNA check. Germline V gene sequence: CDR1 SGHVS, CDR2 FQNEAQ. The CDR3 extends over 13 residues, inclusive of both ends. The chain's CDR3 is CASSSKSDTKPWV.

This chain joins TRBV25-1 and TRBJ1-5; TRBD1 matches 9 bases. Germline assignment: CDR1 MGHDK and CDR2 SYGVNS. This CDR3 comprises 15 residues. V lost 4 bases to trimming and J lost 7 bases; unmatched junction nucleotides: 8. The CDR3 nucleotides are TGTGCCAGCAGTGGGGGGGACAGGGTCGGACAGCCCCAGCATTTT. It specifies CASSGGDRVGQPQHF. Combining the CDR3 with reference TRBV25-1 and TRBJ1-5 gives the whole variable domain EADIYQTPRYLVIGTGKKITLECSQTMGHDKMYWYQQDPGMELHLIHYSYGVNSTEKGDLSSESTVSRIRTEHFPLTLESARPSHTSQYLCASSGGDRVGQPQHFGDGTRLSIL.

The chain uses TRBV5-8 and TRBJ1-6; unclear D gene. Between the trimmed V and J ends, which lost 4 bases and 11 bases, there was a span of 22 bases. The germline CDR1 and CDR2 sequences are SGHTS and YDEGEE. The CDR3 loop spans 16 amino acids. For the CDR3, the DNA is TGTGCCAGCAGCCCCGGACCGGATTTCGTAGTTACACCCCTCCACTTT. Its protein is CASSPGPDFVVTPLHF.

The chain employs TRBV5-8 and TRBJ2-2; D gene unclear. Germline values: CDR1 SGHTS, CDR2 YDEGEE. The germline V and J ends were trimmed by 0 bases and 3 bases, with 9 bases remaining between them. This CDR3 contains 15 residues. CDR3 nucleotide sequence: TGTGCCAGCAGCTTGGCGCAGCTCTACACCGGGGAGCTGTTTTTT. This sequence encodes CASSLAQLYTGELFF.

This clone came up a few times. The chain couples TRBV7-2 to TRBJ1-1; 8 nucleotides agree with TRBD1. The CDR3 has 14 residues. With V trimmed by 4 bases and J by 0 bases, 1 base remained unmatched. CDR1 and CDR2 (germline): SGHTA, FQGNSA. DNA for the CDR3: TGTGCCAGCAGCTCGACAGGGGTGAACACTGAAGCTTTCTTT. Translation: CASSSTGVNTEAFF.

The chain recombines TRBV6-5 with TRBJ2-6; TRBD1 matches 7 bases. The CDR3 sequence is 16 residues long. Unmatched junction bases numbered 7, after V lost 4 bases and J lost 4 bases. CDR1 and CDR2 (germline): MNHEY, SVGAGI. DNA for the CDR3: TGTGCCAGCAGTTTCAGGACAGGTCTGGGGGCCAACGTCCTGACTTTC. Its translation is CASSFRTGLGANVLTF.

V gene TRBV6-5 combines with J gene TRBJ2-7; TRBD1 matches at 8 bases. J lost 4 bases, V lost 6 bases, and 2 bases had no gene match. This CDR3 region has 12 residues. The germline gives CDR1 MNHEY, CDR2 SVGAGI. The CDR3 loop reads CASSRQGYEQYV. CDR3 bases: TGTGCCAGCAGCCGACAGGGGTACGAGCAGTACGTC.